This entry lists 22 T cell receptor beta chains sequenced from one sample in a study of blood T cell repertoires in COVID-19. Assay: immunoSEQ multiplex PCR; the TCRdb copy retains only in-frame clones and omits some. This table has about 270,000 clones, roughly 90% appearing once. Sequenced: peripheral blood. The source of these receptors is a woman in her 70s with COVID-19, enrolled during active disease.

In this sample, this clone turned up once. This chain connects TRBV28 to TRBJ2-6, with TRBD1 matching 10 bases. This CDR3 has 20 amino acids. V dropped 5 bases and J dropped 2; count of bases not matched to a gene: 15. Germline CDR1 MDHEN, CDR2 SYDVKM. The chain's CDR3 is CASSPGGTGVLSTGANVLTF. Here the CDR3 DNA reads TGTGCCAGCAGTCCAGGCGGGACAGGGGTTCTCAGTACTGGGGCCAACGTCCTGACTTTC.

The chain is built from TRBV2 and TRBJ1-1; D is unresolved. Trimming stripped 6 bases from V and 0 bases from J, with 8 bases between. The CDR3 runs 13 residues. CDR1 and CDR2 (germline): SNHLY, FYNNEI. The CDR3 spells CASRSTLNTEAFF. CDR3 DNA sequence: TGTGCCAGCAGATCGACATTGAACACTGAAGCTTTCTTT.

This clone was recorded a few times. The chain is built from TRBV2 and TRBJ1-1; possible D gene TRBD1, 6 bases. V was shortened by 6 bases and J by 7 bases, with 9 bases between the two germline ends. CDR1 and CDR2 from the germline V gene are SNHLY and FYNNEI. This CDR3 is built from 11 residues. The CDR3 here is CASRQGNEAFF. Written as DNA, the CDR3 is TGTGCCAGCAGACAGGGTAATGAAGCTTTCTTT.

The rearrangement links TRBV13 to TRBJ2-7; no clear D. Trimming took 0 bases from V and 3 from J, leaving 6 bases between them. The V gene's germline CDR1 is PRHDT and CDR2 FYEKMQ (reference sequence). The CDR3 runs 13 residues. CDR3 region: CASSLGQSYEQYF. CDR3 nucleotides: TGTGCCAGCAGCTTAGGACAGAGCTACGAGCAGTACTTC. The whole variable domain, remainder taken from reference TRBV13 and TRBJ2-7, is AAGVIQSPRHLIKEKRETATLKCYPIPRHDTVYWYQQGPGQDPQFLISFYEKMQSDKGSIPDRFSAQQFSDYHSELNMSSLELGDSALYFCASSLGQSYEQYFGPGTRLTVT.

The V gene is TRBV27, the J gene TRBJ1-5; 10 positions agree with TRBD1. The CDR3 is 17 amino acids. The germline gives CDR1 MNHEY, CDR2 SMNVEV (reference sequence). V was clipped by 5 bases and J by 4 bases; unmatched bases: 11. CDR3 DNA: TGTGCCAGCAGTCCGGGGACAGGGGCCGTCCTTAATCAGCCCCAGCATTTT. This codes for CASSPGTGAVLNQPQHF.

The V and J genes are TRBV2 and TRBJ1-1, with 8 bases identical to TRBD1. The V segment lost 1 base and the J segment 4 bases; nucleotides outside the gene matches: 8. Germline V gives CDR1 SNHLY, CDR2 FYNNEI. There are 16 residues in the CDR3. The CDR3: CASSEERQGLVTEAFF. CDR3 coding DNA: TGTGCCAGCAGTGAAGAGAGACAGGGGCTGGTCACTGAAGCTTTCTTT.

This clone has ten or more counts. The V gene is TRBV4-3, the J gene TRBJ1-1; 8 bases match TRBD1. CDR3 length: 14 amino acids. Germline loops: CDR1 LGHNA, CDR2 YSLEER. The trim removed 3 bases at V and 3 bases at J, leaving 3 bases unmatched. CDR3 amino acids: CASSHPDRDTEAFF. For the CDR3, the DNA is TGCGCCAGCAGCCACCCGGACAGGGACACTGAAGCTTTCTTT.

The chain links TRBV5-6 to TRBJ2-1; 11 bases line up with TRBD2. CDR1 and CDR2 (germline): SGHDT, YYEEEE. The CDR3 sequence is 14 residues long. V was clipped by 3 bases and J by 9 bases; unmatched bases: 5. The CDR3 reads CASSSGTSGLEQFF. DNA of the CDR3: TGTGCCAGCAGCTCCGGGACTAGCGGTCTTGAGCAGTTCTTC.

This rearrangement joins TRBV12-5 to TRBJ1-1, with 7 positions matching TRBD1. CDR1 and CDR2 from the germline V gene are LGHNT and FRNRAP. This CDR3 has 15 residues. V lost 2 bases and J lost 5; bases outside the gene matches: 8. CDR3 amino acids: CASGLSRHRGTEAFF. The CDR3, as DNA: TGTGCTAGTGGTTTGTCCCGTCACAGGGGAACTGAAGCTTTCTTT.

This clone was counted a single time. The chain is built from TRBV3-1 (or the pseudogene TRBV3-2) and TRBJ2-1; TRBD2 matches 9 bases. The V and J ends lost 4 bases and 9 bases, in that order; junction bases with no gene match: 7. Germline V gene data show CDR1 as LGHDT and CDR2 as YNNKEL (reference sequence). This CDR3 contains 14 residues. The CDR3 region is CASSRVAGVLEQFF. CDR3 nucleotides: TGTGCCAGCAGCCGCGTAGCGGGGGTGCTTGAGCAGTTCTTC.

The V and J genes are TRBV29-1 and TRBJ1-5; 10 bases are shared with TRBD1. The ends lost 6 bases at V and 2 bases at J; junction bases unmatched: 4. The CDR3 totals 14 residues. Germline CDR1 SQVTM, CDR2 ANQGSEA. CDR3 loop: CSVRQGAGNQPQHF. As DNA, the CDR3 is TGCAGCGTAAGACAGGGGGCGGGCAATCAGCCCCAGCATTTT.

The chain joins TRBV5-1 to TRBJ1-4, with 10 bases lining up with TRBD1. Germline assignment: CDR1 SGHRS and CDR2 YFSETQ. The CDR3 has 15 residues. V dropped 5 bases and J dropped 8; count of bases not matched to a gene: 9. DNA of the CDR3: TGCGCCAGCAGTTCCGGGACAGGGGTCGGGGAAAAACTGTTTTTT. It yields the protein CASSSGTGVGEKLFF.

In regard to this clone: The junction differs from germline at one of its ends, possibly a read error. This rearrangement joins TRBV7-2 to TRBJ2-3, with 16 bases matching TRBD2. Germline assignment: CDR1 SGHTA and CDR2 FQGNSA. The length of the CDR3 is 17 residues. The CDR3, as DNA: TGTGCCAGCAGTTTAGGGACTAGCGGGGGGGCCGGGAATACGCAGTATTTT. It yields the protein CASSLGTSGGAGNTQYF. Based on the CDR3 plus reference TRBV7-2 and TRBJ2-3, the full variable domain is GAGVSQSPSNKVTEKGKDVELRCDPISGHTALYWYRQSLGQGLEFLIYFQGNSAPDKSGLPSDRFSAERTGGSVSTLTIQRTQQEDSAVYLCASSLGTSGGAGNTQYFGPGTRLTVL.

The rearrangement uses TRBV10-3 and TRBJ1-5; possibly TRBD1 for D (5 bases). The CDR3 runs 13 residues. Germline values: CDR1 ENHRY, CDR2 SYGVKD. The V end lost 7 bases, the J end lost 9 bases, and 16 bases lay between the germline ends. CDR3 region: CAINGRDGGPQHF. The CDR3 DNA reads TGTGCCATCAACGGGAGAGATGGGGGGCCCCAGCATTTT.

This chain's CDR3 is CASSRQGSNQPQHF. The CDR3 DNA follows: TGTGCCAGCAGTCGACAGGGGAGCAATCAGCCCCAGCATTTT. The chain employs TRBV6-5 and TRBJ1-5; TRBD1 agrees at 8 bases. The CDR3 covers 14 residues. V dropped 5 bases and J dropped 1; count of bases not matched to a gene: 1. Germline-derived CDR1 and CDR2 are MNHEY and SVGAGI.

V gene TRBV10-3 combines with J gene TRBJ1-2; no clear D. Germline V gives CDR1 ENHRY, CDR2 SYGVKD. The CDR3 is made up of 12 amino acids. The V gene lost 0 bases and the J gene lost 4 bases, with 3 bases spanning the gap. CDR3 loop: CAISESSYGYTF. For the CDR3, the DNA is TGTGCCATCAGTGAGTCTAGCTATGGCTACACCTTC.

The sample holds one count of this clone. This chain uses TRBV29-1 with TRBJ1-5, with TRBD1 identical over 8 bases. V lost 7 bases and J lost 2; bases outside the gene matches: 10. Germline V gene data show CDR1 as SQVTM and CDR2 as ANQGSEA. This CDR3 is 15 amino acids long. The CDR3 nucleotides are TGCAGCGCTCTTGGACAGGGTTCGGGCAATCAGCCCCAGCATTTT. Translating it yields CSALGQGSGNQPQHF. Full variable domain (missing parts from reference TRBV29-1 and TRBJ1-5): SAVISQKPSRDICQRGTSLTIQCQVDSQVTMMFWYRQQPGQSLTLIATANQGSEATYESGFVIDKFPISRPNLTFSTLTVSNMSPEDSSIYLCSALGQGSGNQPQHFGDGTRLSIL.

The V gene is TRBV7-2, the J gene TRBJ2-2, with 9 bases that match TRBD2. The J segment lost 6 bases and the V segment lost 4 bases, leaving 3 bases of the junction unmatched. Looked up from germline, CDR1 is SGHTA and CDR2 is FQGNSA. The CDR3 contains 14 residues. The CDR3 here is CASSSASGAGELFF. CDR3 coding DNA: TGTGCCAGCAGCTCAGCTAGCGGGGCCGGGGAGCTGTTTTTT.

J is TRBJ1-4 and V is TRBV20-1; D gene uncertain. Deletions cut 4 bases from V and 8 bases from J, with 8 bases between. Germline V gene data show CDR1 as DFQATT and CDR2 as SNEGSKA (reference sequence). The CDR3 contains 11 residues. CDR3 sequence: CSAKLREKLFF. CDR3 nucleotides: TGCAGTGCTAAACTAAGGGAAAAACTGTTTTTT.

V is TRBV21-1 and J is TRBJ2-1; the D segment call TRBD1 is taken from the table without a DNA check. TRBV21-1 is given as a pseudogene. The CDR3 consists of 15 residues. The CDR3 DNA is TGTGCCAGCAGCGGGACAGGGGATACCTACAATGAGCAGTTCTTC. This encodes CASSGTGDTYNEQFF.

In this sample, this clone turned up once. The chain is built from TRBV6-2 or TRBV6-3 and TRBJ2-2, with no clear D. Per germline, CDR1 MNHEY and CDR2 SVGEGT. V lost 0 bases and J 7 bases, leaving 3 bases between the germline ends. The CDR3 totals 12 residues. CDR3 nucleotides: TGTGCCAGCAGTTACTCCCGCGGGGAGCTGTTTTTT. This gives the protein CASSYSRGELFF.

The gene calls are TRBV7-2 and TRBJ1-2, with 12 bases identical to TRBD1. The V segment lost 10 bases and the J segment 6 bases; nucleotides outside the gene matches: 6. The CDR3 is 13 amino acids. CDR1 is SGHTA, CDR2 FQGNSA, per germline. Here the CDR3 DNA reads TGTGCCACGGGACAGGGGGCCTTCCATGGCTACACCTTC. Translating it yields CATGQGAFHGYTF.